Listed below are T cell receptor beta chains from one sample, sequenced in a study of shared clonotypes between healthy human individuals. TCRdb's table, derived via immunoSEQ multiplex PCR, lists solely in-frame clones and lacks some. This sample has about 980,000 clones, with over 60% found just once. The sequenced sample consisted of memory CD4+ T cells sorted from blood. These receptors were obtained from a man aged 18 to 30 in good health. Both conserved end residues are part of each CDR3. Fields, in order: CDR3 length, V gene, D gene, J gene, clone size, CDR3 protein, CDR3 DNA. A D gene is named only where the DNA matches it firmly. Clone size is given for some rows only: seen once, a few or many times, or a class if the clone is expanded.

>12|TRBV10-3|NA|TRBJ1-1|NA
CAISEAETEAFF
TGTGCCATCAGTGAGGCGGAGACTGAAGCTTTCTTT
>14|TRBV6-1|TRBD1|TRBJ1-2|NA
CASRRQGSNYGYTF
TGTGCCAGCAGAAGACAGGGATCTAACTATGGCTACACCTTC
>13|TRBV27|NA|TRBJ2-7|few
CASSGGATYEQYF
TGTGCCAGCAGTGGTGGCGCAACCTACGAGCAGTACTTC
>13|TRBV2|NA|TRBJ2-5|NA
CAQPLDDQETQYF
TGTGCCCAACCCCTGGACGACCAAGAGACCCAGTACTTC
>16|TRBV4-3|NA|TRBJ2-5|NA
CASSQDGPPQEETQYF
TGCGCCAGCAGCCAAGACGGGCCCCCTCAGGAGGAGACCCAGTACTTC
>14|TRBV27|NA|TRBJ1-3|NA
CASSLQGPGNTIYF
TGTGCCAGCAGCCTCCAGGGGCCAGGAAACACCATATATTTT
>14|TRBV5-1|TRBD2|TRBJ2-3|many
CASSRGGGADTQYF
TGCGCCAGCAGCCGAGGCGGGGGAGCAGATACGCAGTATTTT
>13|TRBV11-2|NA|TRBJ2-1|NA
CASSWSIANEQFF
TGTGCCAGCAGCTGGTCGATAGCCAATGAGCAGTTCTTC
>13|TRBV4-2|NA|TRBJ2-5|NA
CASSQGPGGTQYF
TGTGCCAGCAGCCAAGGACCCGGAGGGACCCAGTACTTC
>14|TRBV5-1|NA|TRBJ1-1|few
CASSLRQQNTEAFF
TGCGCCAGCAGCTTGAGGCAGCAGAACACTGAAGCTTTCTTT
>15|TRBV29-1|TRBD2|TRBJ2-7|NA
CSVAYLAGVSYEQYF
TGCAGCGTCGCTTATCTAGCGGGAGTTTCCTACGAGCAGTACTTC
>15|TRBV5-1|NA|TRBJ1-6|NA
CASSLATGANSPLHF
TGCGCCAGCAGCTTGGCCACAGGCGCCAATTCACCCCTCCACTTT
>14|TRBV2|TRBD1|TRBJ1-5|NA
CASSTGIRNQPQHF
TGTGCCAGCTCGACAGGGATTCGAAATCAGCCCCAGCATTTT
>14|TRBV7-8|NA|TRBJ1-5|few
CASSLGAVSQPQHF
TGTGCCAGCAGCTTGGGGGCGGTTTCTCAGCCCCAGCATTTT
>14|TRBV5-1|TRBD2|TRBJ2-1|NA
CASSPGLAGNEQFF
TGCGCCAGCAGCCCGGGACTAGCGGGCAATGAGCAGTTCTTC
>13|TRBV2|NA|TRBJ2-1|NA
CASSGPAGNEQFF
TGTGCCAGCAGTGGTCCGGCGGGCAATGAGCAGTTCTTC
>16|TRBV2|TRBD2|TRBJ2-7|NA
CASRPMASSGGYEQYF
TGTGCCAGCAGACCTATGGCTAGCTCGGGGGGATACGAGCAGTACTTC
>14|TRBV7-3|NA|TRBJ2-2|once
CASSFYRDSGELFF
TGTGCCAGCAGCTTTTACAGGGATTCCGGGGAGCTGTTTTTT
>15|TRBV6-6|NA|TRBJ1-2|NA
CASRPVPQGLYGYTF
TGTGCCAGCAGACCCGTCCCGCAGGGACTCTATGGCTACACCTTC
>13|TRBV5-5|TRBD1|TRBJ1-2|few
CASSTGTAYGYTF
TGTGCCAGCAGCACGGGGACAGCCTATGGCTACACCTTC
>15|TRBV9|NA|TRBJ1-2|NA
CASSFPGQSRYGYTF
TGTGCCAGCAGCTTCCCGGGACAATCCCGCTATGGCTACACCTTC
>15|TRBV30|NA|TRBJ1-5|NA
CAWSIGTVPNQPQHF
TGTGCCTGGAGTATCGGCACAGTTCCCAATCAGCCCCAGCATTTT
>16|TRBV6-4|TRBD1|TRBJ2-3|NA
CASSDTPFTGGNTQYF
TGTGCCAGCAGTGACACCCCCTTCACAGGGGGCAATACGCAGTATTTT
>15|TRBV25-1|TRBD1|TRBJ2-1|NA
CASSEGQGRNNEQFF
TGTGCCAGCAGTGAGGGACAGGGGAGGAACAATGAGCAGTTCTTC
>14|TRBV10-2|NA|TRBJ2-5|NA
CASSVVTGQETQYF
TGCGCCAGCAGTGTGGTAACGGGGCAAGAGACCCAGTACTTC
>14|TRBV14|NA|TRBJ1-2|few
CASSVTGTTLGYTF
TGTGCCAGCAGCGTAACCGGGACAACTCTGGGCTACACCTTC
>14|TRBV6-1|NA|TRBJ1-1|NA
CASSPRPGNTEAFF
TGTGCCAGCAGTCCTCGGCCAGGGAACACTGAAGCTTTCTTT
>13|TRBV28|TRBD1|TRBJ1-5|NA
CASMTGGNQPQHF
TGTGCCAGCATGACAGGGGGAAATCAGCCCCAGCATTTT
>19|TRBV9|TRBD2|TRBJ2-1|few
CASSVAVGGSGGSYNEQFF
TGTGCCAGCAGCGTAGCTGTTGGGGGTAGCGGGGGCTCCTACAATGAGCAGTTCTTC
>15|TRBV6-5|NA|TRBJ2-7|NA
CASSYLGGPSYEQYF
TGTGCCAGCAGTTACCTGGGGGGCCCATCCTACGAGCAGTACTTC
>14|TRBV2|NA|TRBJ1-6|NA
CASSEYSYNSPLHF
TGTGCCAGCAGTGAATACTCCTATAATTCACCCCTCCACTTT
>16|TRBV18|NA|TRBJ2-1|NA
CASSLNRDLWYNEQFF
TGTGCCAGCTCACTGAACCGGGACTTGTGGTACAATGAGCAGTTCTTC
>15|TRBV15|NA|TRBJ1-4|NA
CATSRSKDFNEKLFF
TGTGCCACCAGCAGGAGCAAGGATTTTAATGAAAAACTGTTTTTT
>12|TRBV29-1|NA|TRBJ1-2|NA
CSVDWETYGYTF
TGCAGCGTTGATTGGGAGACCTATGGCTACACCTTC
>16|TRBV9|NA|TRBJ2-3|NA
CASSVALGGGADTQYF
TGTGCCAGCAGCGTAGCTTTAGGAGGGGGCGCAGATACGCAGTATTTT
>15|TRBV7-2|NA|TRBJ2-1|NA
CATAKTRQYTDEQFF
TGTGCCACCGCGAAGACTAGGCAATACACCGATGAGCAGTTCTTC
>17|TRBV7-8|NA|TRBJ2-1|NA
CASSAGGAGPTNNEQFF
TGTGCCAGCAGCGCCGGTGGCGCGGGGCCGACTAACAATGAGCAGTTCTTC
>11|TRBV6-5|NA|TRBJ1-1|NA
CASSTQGEAFF
TGTGCCAGCAGTACCCAGGGGGAAGCTTTCTTT
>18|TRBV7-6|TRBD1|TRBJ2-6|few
CASSRGTGGPSGANVLTF
TGTGCCAGCAGTCGAGGGACAGGGGGTCCCTCTGGGGCCAACGTCCTGACTTTC
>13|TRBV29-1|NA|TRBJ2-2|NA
CSVGAGFLGELFF
TGCAGCGTGGGGGCCGGGTTTCTCGGGGAGCTGTTTTTT
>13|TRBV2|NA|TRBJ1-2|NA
CASSGERLYGYTF
TGTGCCAGCAGCGGAGAAAGGCTCTATGGCTACACCTTC
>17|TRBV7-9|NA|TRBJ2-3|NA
CASSLGRESLGTDTQYF
TGTGCCAGCAGCTTAGGGAGAGAGTCCTTAGGCACAGATACGCAGTATTTT